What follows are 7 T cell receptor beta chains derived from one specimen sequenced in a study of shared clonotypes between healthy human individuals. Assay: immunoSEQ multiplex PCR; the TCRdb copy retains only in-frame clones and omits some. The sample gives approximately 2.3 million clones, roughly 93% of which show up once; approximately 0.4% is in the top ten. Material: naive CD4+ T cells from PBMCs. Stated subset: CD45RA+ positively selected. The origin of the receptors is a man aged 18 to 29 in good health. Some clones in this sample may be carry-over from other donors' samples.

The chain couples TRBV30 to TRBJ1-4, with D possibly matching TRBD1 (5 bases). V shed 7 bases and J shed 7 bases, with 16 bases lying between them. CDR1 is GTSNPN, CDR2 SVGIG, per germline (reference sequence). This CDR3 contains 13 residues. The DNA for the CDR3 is TGTGCCTTCCGCCAGGGACCGTCTGAAAAACTGTTTTTT. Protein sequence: CAFRQGPSEKLFF.

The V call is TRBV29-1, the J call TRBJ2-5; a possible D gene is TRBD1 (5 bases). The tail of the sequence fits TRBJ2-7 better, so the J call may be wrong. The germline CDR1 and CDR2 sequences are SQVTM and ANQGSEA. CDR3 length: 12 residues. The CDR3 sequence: CSVEGRGDEQYF. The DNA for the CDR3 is TGCAGCGTTGAAGGAAGGGGCGACGAGCAGTACTTC.

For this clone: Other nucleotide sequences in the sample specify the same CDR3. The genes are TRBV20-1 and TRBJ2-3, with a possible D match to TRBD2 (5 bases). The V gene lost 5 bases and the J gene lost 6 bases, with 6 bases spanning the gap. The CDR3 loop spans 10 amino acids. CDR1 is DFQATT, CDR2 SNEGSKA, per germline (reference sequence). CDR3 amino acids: CSAGLDTQYF. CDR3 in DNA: TGCAGTGCTGGACTTGATACGCAGTATTTT.

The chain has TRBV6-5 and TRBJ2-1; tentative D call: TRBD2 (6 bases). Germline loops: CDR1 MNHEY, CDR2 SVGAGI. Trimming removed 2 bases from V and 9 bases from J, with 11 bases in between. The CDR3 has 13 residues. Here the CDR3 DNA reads TGTGCCAGCAGTTACCTCCGGGGGAGTGAGCAGTTCTTC. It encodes CASSYLRGSEQFF.

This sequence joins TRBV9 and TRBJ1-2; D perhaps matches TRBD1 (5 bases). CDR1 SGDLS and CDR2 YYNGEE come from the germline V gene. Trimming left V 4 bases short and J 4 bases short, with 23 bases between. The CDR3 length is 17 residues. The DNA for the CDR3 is TGTGCCAGCAGCACGGGAGGGACGCGTGTTGGAATCTATGGCTACACCTTC. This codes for CASSTGGTRVGIYGYTF.

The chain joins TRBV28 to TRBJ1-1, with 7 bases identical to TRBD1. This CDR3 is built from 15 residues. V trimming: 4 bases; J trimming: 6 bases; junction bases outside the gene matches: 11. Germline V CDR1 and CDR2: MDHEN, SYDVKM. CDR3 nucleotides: TGTGCCAGCAGTTGGGGTGACAGGGACGGCGCTGAAGCTTTCTTT. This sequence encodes CASSWGDRDGAEAFF.

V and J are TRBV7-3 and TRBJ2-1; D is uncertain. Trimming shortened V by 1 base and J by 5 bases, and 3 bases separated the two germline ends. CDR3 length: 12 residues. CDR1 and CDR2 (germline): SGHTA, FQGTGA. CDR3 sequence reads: CASSLSDNEQFF. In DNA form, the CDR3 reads TGTGCCAGCAGCTTAAGTGACAATGAGCAGTTCTTC.